The 3 T cell receptor beta chains below come from one sample, sequenced in a study of monozygotic twins with inflammatory bowel disease. For each CDR3 protein, TCRdb gives one entry from its re-call of the 5' RACE reads, without DNA. This sample contains some 83,000 distinct CDR3 sequences. What was sequenced was blood. These receptors all stem from a human donor with ulcerative colitis or Crohn's disease, or a healthy co-twin of an affected twin (not recorded which).

CDR3 sequence reads: CASSKNTSPGSSYNEQFF. The chain employs TRBV11-2 and TRBJ2-1. The germline V gene encodes CDR1 SGHAT and CDR2 FQNNGV. The CDR3 covers 18 residues.

The CDR3 protein is CASSEGIRLEAFF. J is TRBJ1-1 and V is TRBV5-1. The CDR3 has 13 residues. Germline CDR1 SGHRS, CDR2 YFSETQ.

This CDR3 reads CASSQQQGSYNEQFF. The genes are TRBV3-1 and TRBJ2-1. Germline V gene lookup returns CDR1 LGHDT and CDR2 YNNKEL (reference sequence). This CDR3 region has 15 residues.